Listed below are T cell receptor beta chains from one sample, sequenced in a study of shared T cell receptors in the human thymus. Some clones are missing from TCRdb's copy, which holds only in-frame ones; the method was immunoSEQ multiplex PCR. Altogether approximately 760,000 clones are present, 70% to 90% being singletons, with the ten largest covering around 0.01%. These same data were also listed under a study on human thymus T cells.

Sequencing was performed on thymocytes. These receptors came from a girl less than two years old with a congenital heart defect. CDR3s include the opening cysteine and the closing phenylalanine or tryptophan. Each record gives: V gene, J gene, D gene, clone size, CDR3 DNA, CDR3 protein. The D gene is left open where the match is weak. The listing skips clone size in some rows; elsewhere it reads once, few, many or a size class.

TRBV6-1,TRBJ1-2,NA,NA,TGTGCCAGCAGCCCGGGGGTTGCCGGCTACACCTTC,CASSPGVAGYTF
TRBV29-1,TRBJ2-5,TRBD2,NA,TGCAGCGCAGCGGGGGTGGGCCAAGAGACCCAGTACTTC,CSAAGVGQETQYF
TRBV4-1,TRBJ1-5,NA,NA,TGCGCCAGCAGCCAAGATCGTGCTATTAGCAATCAGCCCCAGCATTTT,CASSQDRAISNQPQHF
TRBV10-2,TRBJ1-1,TRBD1,NA,TGCGCCAGCGTAAGACAGGGCACTGAAGCTTTCTTT,CASVRQGTEAFF
TRBV6-4,TRBJ1-6,TRBD1,NA,TGTGCCAGCAAGAACCACCCGGGACAGCCTTCACCCCTCCACTTT,CASKNHPGQPSPLHF
TRBV4-1,TRBJ1-2,TRBD1,NA,TGCGCCAGCAGCCAACATTTCCACAGGGGGCCGGGTAACTTC,CASSQHFHRGPGNF
TRBV7-2,TRBJ2-3,NA,NA,TGTGCCAGCAGCTCGGGGGGCAGCCTCCGGATAGATACGCAGTATTTT,CASSSGGSLRIDTQYF
TRBV6-5,TRBJ2-1,NA,NA,TGTGCCAGCAGTTATCATGACAGGGGCGGGAGTGAGCAGTTCTTC,CASSYHDRGGSEQFF
TRBV5-1,TRBJ1-4,NA,NA,TGCGCCAGCAGCCTGAACTCAGGGGCGCGAAAACTGTTTTTT,CASSLNSGARKLFF
TRBV19,TRBJ2-2,NA,NA,TGTGCCAGTAGTTCCCTCTTTAGTAGAGCGGGCCCCGGGGAGCTGTTTTTT,CASSSLFSRAGPGELFF
TRBV21-1,TRBJ1-2,NA,NA,TGTGCCAGCAGCTCACCCGGGCAGGGGGAATACTATGGCTACACCTTC,CASSSPGQGEYYGYTF
TRBV15,TRBJ1-1,TRBD1,NA,TGTGCCACCAGCAGAGATCTTAGAAGGGGGCCCACTGAAGCTTTCTTT,CATSRDLRRGPTEAFF
TRBV19,TRBJ2-3,NA,NA,TGTGCCAGTAGTATCGAGTCCCAAACAGATACGCAGTATTTT,CASSIESQTDTQYF
TRBV5-4,TRBJ2-3,TRBD2,NA,TGTGCCAGCAGCTTGGAAACGGGACTAGTCACAGATACGCAGTATTTT,CASSLETGLVTDTQYF
TRBV15,TRBJ2-7,TRBD1,NA,TGTGCCACCAGCAGAGGACAGGGGGTTAACTACGAGCAGTACTTC,CATSRGQGVNYEQYF
TRBV5-1,TRBJ1-2,NA,NA,TGCGCCAGCAGCAGCTGGGGGGACGGCTACACCTTC,CASSSWGDGYTF
TRBV7-2,TRBJ1-2,NA,NA,TGTGCCAGCAGCCCCGCGGGACTCTATGGCTACACCTTC,CASSPAGLYGYTF
TRBV5-1,TRBJ2-3,TRBD1,NA,TGCGCCAGCACCATGGACAGGGAAAGCACAGATACGCAGTATTTT,CASTMDRESTDTQYF
TRBV19,TRBJ1-4,TRBD1,NA,TGTGCCAGTAGTATGTCACAGGGGGGAAATGAAAAACTGTTTTTT,CASSMSQGGNEKLFF
TRBV27,TRBJ2-7,TRBD2,NA,TGTGCCAGCAGTTCGCTGACTAGCGTTTCCTACGAGCAGTACTTC,CASSSLTSVSYEQYF
TRBV23-1,TRBJ2-7,NA,NA,TGCGCCAGTAGAGAACCATACTACGAGCAGTACTTC,CASREPYYEQYF
TRBV19,TRBJ1-6,NA,NA,TGTGCCAGTACTCTGGGACAATGGGGGTCACCCCTCCACTTT,CASTLGQWGSPLHF
TRBV28,TRBJ2-7,NA,once,TGTGCCAGCAGTGCCCAGGGTAGTAGGACCTACGAGCAGTACTTC,CASSAQGSRTYEQYF
TRBV14,TRBJ1-2,NA,NA,TGTGCCAGCAGCCAAAAGAGTGGCCGGCGGCGGATTTATGGCTACACCTTC,CASSQKSGRRRIYGYTF
TRBV11-2,TRBJ2-1,TRBD2,NA,TGTGCCAGCAGTCCTAGCGGGGGCTACAATGAGCAGTTCTTC,CASSPSGGYNEQFF
TRBV4-1,TRBJ1-2,TRBD1,once,TGCGCCAGCAGCCAGACTGGACGCTCCCAGGGGGATGGCTACACCTTC,CASSQTGRSQGDGYTF
TRBV6-5,TRBJ2-1,TRBD2,NA,TGTGCCGCAACGGGGGGGCCGGTCAATGAGCAGTTCTTC,CAATGGPVNEQFF
TRBV7-9,TRBJ2-7,TRBD1,NA,TGTGCCAGCAGCCCCCGGACAGGGGCCTTATACGAGCAGTACTTC,CASSPRTGALYEQYF
TRBV29-1,TRBJ1-5,TRBD1,NA,TGCAGCGTTGGGACAGGGGGACATAGCAATCAGCCCCAGCATTTT,CSVGTGGHSNQPQHF
TRBV19,TRBJ1-4,TRBD1,NA,TGTGCCAGTAGTATGGGACAGGGGATGGAAAAACTGTTTTTT,CASSMGQGMEKLFF
TRBV9,TRBJ1-2,TRBD1,NA,TGTGCCAGCAGCGTAGCAAAGTCCCCGGGACAGAGCTATGGCTACACCTTC,CASSVAKSPGQSYGYTF
TRBV19,TRBJ1-5,TRBD1,NA,TGTGCCAGCACAGACAGGGAAACGGGACAGCATTTT,CASTDRETGQHF
TRBV5-5,TRBJ2-3,TRBD2,NA,TGTGCCAGCAGCTTGTCAGCGGGGTGCACAGATACGCAGTATTTT,CASSLSAGCTDTQYF
TRBV5-1,TRBJ2-7,NA,NA,TGCGCCAGCAGCGAAGGACTCTCACTCCGATCCTACGAGCAGTACTTC,CASSEGLSLRSYEQYF
TRBV5-4,TRBJ1-3,NA,NA,TGTGCCAGCAGCTTGGGGATCGGGGGGGCTCTGACTGGAAACACCATATATTTT,CASSLGIGGALTGNTIYF
TRBV28,TRBJ1-3,NA,NA,TGTGCCAGCAGTTTAGGAGGCGGGAACACCATATATTTT,CASSLGGGNTIYF
TRBV7-2,TRBJ1-2,TRBD1,NA,TGTGCCAGCAGCCCGCTGGGACAGGGACATGGCTACACCTTC,CASSPLGQGHGYTF
TRBV4-3,TRBJ2-1,TRBD2,NA,TGCGCCAGCAGCCAAGATTTTCCCTTACTTAGCGGGGAGTTCTTC,CASSQDFPLLSGEFF
TRBV27,TRBJ1-2,NA,NA,TGTGCCAGCAGTACGGCGGGGTCCTATGGCTACACCTTC,CASSTAGSYGYTF
TRBV10-3,TRBJ1-2,NA,NA,TGTGCCATCGGACCCGGGACACAGAACAAAAACTATGGCTACACCTTC,CAIGPGTQNKNYGYTF
TRBV7-9,TRBJ2-7,NA,NA,TGTGCCAGCAGCTTTACGGGGGAGGCCTACGAGCAGTACTTC,CASSFTGEAYEQYF
TRBV27,TRBJ2-3,NA,NA,TGTGCCAGCAGTTTATCCCTTTGGCAGGCAGTACTTAGCACAGATACGCAGTATTTT,CASSLSLWQAVLSTDTQYF
TRBV28,TRBJ2-7,TRBD1,NA,TGTGCCAGCAGTTTATGGGACATGGGGACGTGGCAGGGGGCGCACGGATCCTGGGACGAGCAGTACTTC,CASSLWDMGTWQGAHGSWDEQYF
TRBV5-4,TRBJ2-5,NA,NA,TGTGCCAGCAGCTTTGCGGGGGCCGTGGCGTTGGCCCAGTACTTC,CASSFAGAVALAQYF
TRBV4-1,TRBJ1-5,NA,NA,TGCGCCAGCAGCCAAGGACGTCGGACACATAGCAATCAGCCCCAGCATTTT,CASSQGRRTHSNQPQHF
TRBV19,TRBJ2-2,TRBD2,NA,TGTGCCAGTAGCCGGGGGGGGAACACCGGGGAGCTGTTTTTT,CASSRGGNTGELFF
TRBV27,TRBJ1-1,NA,NA,TGTGCCAGCAGGGACAGAAACACTGAAGCTTTCTTT,CASRDRNTEAFF
TRBV5-4,TRBJ1-2,TRBD1,few,TGTGCCAGCAGCTTGGGACAGGGAACAGGGAGACTCGATGGCTACACCTTC,CASSLGQGTGRLDGYTF
TRBV7-2,TRBJ2-2,TRBD2,NA,TGTGCCAGCAGAAGCCCTAGCGGAAAGTCCGGGGAGCTGTTTTTT,CASRSPSGKSGELFF
TRBV11-3,TRBJ2-3,TRBD2,NA,TGTGCCAGCAGCTTGTCGCTAGCGGGGCGCGATACGCAGTATTTT,CASSLSLAGRDTQYF
TRBV19,TRBJ1-4,NA,NA,TGTGCCAGTACCCTGCGGGATTCGGGGCGAACTAATGAAAAACTGTTTTTT,CASTLRDSGRTNEKLFF
TRBV4-1,TRBJ2-5,TRBD2,once,TGCGCCAGCAGCCAGTCCGGGACTAGCGTTTGGGAGACCCAGTACTTC,CASSQSGTSVWETQYF
TRBV11-2,TRBJ1-2,NA,NA,TGTGCCAGCAGCTTAGATCTAAGGGGGTTGAACTATGGCTACACCTTC,CASSLDLRGLNYGYTF
TRBV10-2,TRBJ1-2,TRBD1,NA,TGCGCCAGCGGAAACAGGGGTGGCTACACCTTC,CASGNRGGYTF